Listed below are T cell receptor beta chains from one sample, sequenced in a study of cytomegalovirus exposure and HLA in healthy donors. Some clones are missing from TCRdb's copy, which holds only in-frame ones; the method was immunoSEQ multiplex PCR. This sample has under 300,000 clones, with roughly 90% found just once. Sample: PBMCs. The origin of the receptors is a middle-aged man in good health and CMV-seropositive. CDR3s include the opening cysteine and the closing phenylalanine or tryptophan. D genes are given only for firm matches. Clone size appears in some rows only: once, few, many, or a class for an expanded clone.

V gene: TRBV16
CDR3 length: 12
J gene: TRBJ2-7
D gene: -
clone size: once
CDR3 protein: CASSPRSREQYF
CDR3 DNA: TGTGCCAGCAGCCCTAGGAGTCGGGAGCAGTACTTC

V gene: TRBV7-3
CDR3 length: 15
J gene: TRBJ2-5
D gene: TRBD2
clone size: -
CDR3 protein: CASSSVAGSQETQYF
CDR3 DNA: TGTGCCAGCAGCTCCGTAGCGGGAAGCCAAGAGACCCAGTACTTC

V gene: TRBV27
CDR3 length: 15
J gene: TRBJ2-7
D gene: TRBD1
clone size: -
CDR3 protein: CASRVTGDDSYEQYF
CDR3 DNA: TGTGCCAGCAGGGTGACAGGGGACGACTCCTACGAGCAGTACTTC

V gene: TRBV4-3
CDR3 length: 14
J gene: TRBJ1-6
D gene: TRBD1
clone size: -
CDR3 protein: CASSPGGSHSPLHF
CDR3 DNA: TGCGCCAGCAGCCCAGGGGGCTCGCATTCACCCCTCCACTTT

V gene: TRBV7-2
CDR3 length: 13
J gene: TRBJ2-2
D gene: -
clone size: -
CDR3 protein: CASSLISAGELFF
CDR3 DNA: TGTGCCAGCAGCTTAATCTCGGCCGGGGAGCTGTTTTTT

V gene: TRBV13
CDR3 length: 17
J gene: TRBJ2-5
D gene: TRBD2
clone size: -
CDR3 protein: CASSLSGSGRARETQYF
CDR3 DNA: TGTGCCAGCAGCCTTTCAGGGAGCGGGAGGGCCCGTGAGACCCAGTACTTC

V gene: TRBV4-2
CDR3 length: 16
J gene: TRBJ1-1
D gene: -
clone size: -
CDR3 protein: CASSRTWGGQNTEAFF
CDR3 DNA: TGTGCCAGCAGCCGCACATGGGGGGGACAGAACACTGAAGCTTTCTTT

V gene: TRBV6-1
CDR3 length: 15
J gene: TRBJ1-6
D gene: TRBD1
clone size: -
CDR3 protein: CASREGQGIRRSLHF
CDR3 DNA: TGTGCCAGCAGGGAGGGACAGGGAATAAGGAGGTCCCTCCACTTT

V gene: TRBV2
CDR3 length: 12
J gene: TRBJ2-7
D gene: -
clone size: once
CDR3 protein: CASLRGIYEQYF
CDR3 DNA: TGTGCCAGCTTACGGGGTATTTACGAGCAGTACTTC

V gene: TRBV5-1
CDR3 length: 15
J gene: TRBJ2-1
D gene: TRBD2
clone size: -
CDR3 protein: CASSLEVAGGPEQFF
CDR3 DNA: TGCGCCAGCAGCTTGGAGGTAGCGGGAGGCCCTGAGCAGTTCTTC

V gene: TRBV6-4
CDR3 length: 14
J gene: TRBJ1-2
D gene: TRBD1
clone size: -
CDR3 protein: CASRGTGGNYGYTF
CDR3 DNA: TGTGCCAGCAGGGGGACAGGGGGTAACTATGGCTACACCTTC

V gene: TRBV6-6
CDR3 length: 15
J gene: TRBJ2-7
D gene: TRBD2
clone size: -
CDR3 protein: CASSLLAGVTYEQYF
CDR3 DNA: TGTGCCAGCAGCCTCCTAGCGGGAGTCACCTACGAGCAGTACTTC

V gene: TRBV7-6
CDR3 length: 17
J gene: TRBJ2-1
D gene: TRBD2
clone size: -
CDR3 protein: CASSFRSGGSGNNEQFF
CDR3 DNA: TGTGCCAGCAGCTTTCGATCGGGAGGCTCCGGAAACAATGAGCAGTTCTTC

V gene: TRBV19
CDR3 length: 16
J gene: TRBJ2-1
D gene: TRBD2
clone size: -
CDR3 protein: CASSISVAGGYNEQFF
CDR3 DNA: TGTGCCAGTAGTATCTCGGTAGCGGGAGGTTACAATGAGCAGTTCTTC

V gene: TRBV4-2
CDR3 length: 15
J gene: TRBJ2-3
D gene: -
clone size: -
CDR3 protein: CASSLLALSADTQYF
CDR3 DNA: TGTGCCAGCAGCCTTCTAGCCCTCAGCGCGGATACGCAGTATTTT

V gene: TRBV6-5
CDR3 length: 15
J gene: TRBJ2-1
D gene: TRBD1
clone size: -
CDR3 protein: CASSPGTGSYNEQFF
CDR3 DNA: TGTGCCAGCAGTCCCGGGACAGGGTCCTACAATGAGCAGTTCTTC